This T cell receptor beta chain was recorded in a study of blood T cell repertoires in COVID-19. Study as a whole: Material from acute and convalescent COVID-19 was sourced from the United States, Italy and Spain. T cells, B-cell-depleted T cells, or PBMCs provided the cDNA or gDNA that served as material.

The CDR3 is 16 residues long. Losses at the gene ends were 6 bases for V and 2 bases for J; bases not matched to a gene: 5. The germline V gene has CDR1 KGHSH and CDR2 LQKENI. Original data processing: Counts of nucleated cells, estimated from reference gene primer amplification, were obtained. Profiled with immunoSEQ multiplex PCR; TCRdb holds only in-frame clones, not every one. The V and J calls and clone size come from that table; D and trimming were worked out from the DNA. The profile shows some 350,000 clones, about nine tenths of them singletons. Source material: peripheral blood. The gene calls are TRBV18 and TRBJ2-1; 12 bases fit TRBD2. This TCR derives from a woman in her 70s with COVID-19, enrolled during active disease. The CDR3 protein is CASSTGTSGPYNEQFF. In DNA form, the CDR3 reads TGTGCCAGCTCTACTGGGACTAGCGGGCCCTACAATGAGCAGTTCTTC.